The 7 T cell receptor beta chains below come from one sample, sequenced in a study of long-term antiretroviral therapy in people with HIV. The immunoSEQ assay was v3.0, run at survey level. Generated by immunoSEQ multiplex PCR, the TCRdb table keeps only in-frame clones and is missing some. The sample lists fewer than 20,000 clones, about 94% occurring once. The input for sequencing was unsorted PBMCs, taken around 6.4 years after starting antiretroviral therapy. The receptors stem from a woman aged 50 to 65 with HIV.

This CDR3 is CASSLQGAPYQPQHF. In nucleotides, the CDR3 is TGTGCCAGCAGCCTCCAGGGGGCGCCTTATCAGCCCCAGCATTTT. The chain carries TRBV2 and TRBJ1-5, with 8 bases that match TRBD1. The CDR3 is made up of 15 amino acids. The V and J ends lost 6 bases and 5 bases, in that order; junction bases with no gene match: 9. From germline, CDR1 is SNHLY and CDR2 FYNNEI.

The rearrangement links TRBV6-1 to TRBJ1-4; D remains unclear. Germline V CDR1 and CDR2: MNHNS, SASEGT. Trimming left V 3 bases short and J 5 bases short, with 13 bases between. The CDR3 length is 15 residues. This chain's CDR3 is CASSEGRRPNEKLFF. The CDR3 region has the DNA TGTGCCAGCAGTGAGGGTCGCAGGCCGAATGAAAAACTGTTTTTT.

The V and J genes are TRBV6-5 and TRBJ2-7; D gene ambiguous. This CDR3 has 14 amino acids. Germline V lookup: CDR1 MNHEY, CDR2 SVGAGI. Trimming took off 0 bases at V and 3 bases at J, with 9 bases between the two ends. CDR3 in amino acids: CASSYSMKNYEQYF. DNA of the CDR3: TGTGCCAGCAGTTACTCGATGAAGAACTACGAGCAGTACTTC.

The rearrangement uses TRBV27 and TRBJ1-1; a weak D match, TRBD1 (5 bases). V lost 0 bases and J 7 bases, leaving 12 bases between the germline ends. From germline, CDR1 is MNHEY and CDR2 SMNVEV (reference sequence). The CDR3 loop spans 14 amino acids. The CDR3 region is CASSLSRVGGEAFF. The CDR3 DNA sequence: TGTGCCAGCAGTTTATCTAGGGTGGGGGGTGAAGCTTTCTTT.

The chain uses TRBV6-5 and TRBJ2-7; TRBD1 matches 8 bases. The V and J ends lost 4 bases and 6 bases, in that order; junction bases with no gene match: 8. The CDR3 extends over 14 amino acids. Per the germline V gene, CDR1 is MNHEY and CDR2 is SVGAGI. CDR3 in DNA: TGTGCCAGCAGTTCGACAGGGGTAGTCTCCGAGCAGTACTTC. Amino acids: CASSSTGVVSEQYF.

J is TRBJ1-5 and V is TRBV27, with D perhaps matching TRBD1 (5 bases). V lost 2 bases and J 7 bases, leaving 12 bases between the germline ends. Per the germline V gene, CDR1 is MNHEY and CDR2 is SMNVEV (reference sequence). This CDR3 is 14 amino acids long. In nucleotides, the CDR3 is TGTGCCAGCAGTTTAGGGGTGGGGCCCCAGCCCCAGCATTTT. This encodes CASSLGVGPQPQHF.

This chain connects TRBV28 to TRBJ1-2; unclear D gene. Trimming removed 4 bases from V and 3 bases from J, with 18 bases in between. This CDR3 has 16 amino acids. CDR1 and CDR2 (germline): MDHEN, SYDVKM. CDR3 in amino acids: CASSSTPYPGYYGYTF. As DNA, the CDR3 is TGTGCCAGCAGTTCAACCCCATACCCAGGCTACTATGGCTACACCTTC.